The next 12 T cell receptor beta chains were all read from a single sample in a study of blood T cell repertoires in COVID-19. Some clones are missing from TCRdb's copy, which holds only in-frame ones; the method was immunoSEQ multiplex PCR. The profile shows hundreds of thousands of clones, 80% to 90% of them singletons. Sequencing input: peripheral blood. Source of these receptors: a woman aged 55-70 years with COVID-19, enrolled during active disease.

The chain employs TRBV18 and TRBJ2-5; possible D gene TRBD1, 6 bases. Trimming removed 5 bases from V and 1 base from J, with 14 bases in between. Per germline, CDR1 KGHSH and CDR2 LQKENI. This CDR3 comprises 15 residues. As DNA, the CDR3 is TGTGCCAGCTCAAATCTCGGGACACCCCAAGAGACCCAGTACTTC. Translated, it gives CASSNLGTPQETQYF. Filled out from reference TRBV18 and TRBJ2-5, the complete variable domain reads NAGVMQNPRHLVRRRGQEARLRCSPMKGHSHVYWYRQLPEEGLKFMVYLQKENIIDESGMPKERFSAEFPKEGPSILRIQQVVRGDSAAYFCASSNLGTPQETQYFGPGTRLLVL.

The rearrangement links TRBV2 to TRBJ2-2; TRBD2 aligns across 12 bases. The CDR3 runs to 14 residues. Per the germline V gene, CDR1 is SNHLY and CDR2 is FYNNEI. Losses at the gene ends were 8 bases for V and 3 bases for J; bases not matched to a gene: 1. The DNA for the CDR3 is TGTGCCAGCCGACTAGCGGGGGACACCGGGGAGCTGTTTTTT. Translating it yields CASRLAGDTGELFF.

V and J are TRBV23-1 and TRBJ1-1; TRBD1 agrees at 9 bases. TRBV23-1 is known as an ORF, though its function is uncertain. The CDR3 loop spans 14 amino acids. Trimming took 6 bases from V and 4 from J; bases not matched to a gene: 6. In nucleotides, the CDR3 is TGCGCCAGCAGGCCGACAGGGGGGATCACTGAAGCTTTCTTT. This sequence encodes CASRPTGGITEAFF.

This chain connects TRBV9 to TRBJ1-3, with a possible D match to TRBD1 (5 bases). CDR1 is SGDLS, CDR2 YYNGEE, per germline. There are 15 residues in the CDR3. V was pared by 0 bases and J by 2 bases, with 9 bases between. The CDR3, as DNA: TGTGCCAGCAGCGTAGGCAGGGCTGCTGGAAACACCATATATTTT. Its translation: CASSVGRAAGNTIYF.

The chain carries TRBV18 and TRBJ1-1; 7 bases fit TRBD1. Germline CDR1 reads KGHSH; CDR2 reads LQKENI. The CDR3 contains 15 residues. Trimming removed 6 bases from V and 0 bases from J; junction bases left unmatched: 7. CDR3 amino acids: CASSLNRGLNTEAFF. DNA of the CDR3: TGTGCCAGCTCCCTTAACAGGGGCCTGAACACTGAAGCTTTCTTT.

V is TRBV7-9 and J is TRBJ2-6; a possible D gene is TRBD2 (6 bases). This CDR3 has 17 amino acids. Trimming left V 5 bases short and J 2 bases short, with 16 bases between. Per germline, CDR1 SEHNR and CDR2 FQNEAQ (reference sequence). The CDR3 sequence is CASSLPGGNAGANVLTF. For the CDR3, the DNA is TGTGCCAGCAGCCTCCCGGGCGGGAATGCTGGGGCCAACGTCCTGACTTTC. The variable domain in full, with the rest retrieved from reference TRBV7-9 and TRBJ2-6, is DTGVSQNPRHKITKRGQNVTFRCDPISEHNRLYWYRQTLGQGPEFLTYFQNEAQLEKSRLLSDRFSAERPKGSFSTLEIQRTEQGDSAMYLCASSLPGGNAGANVLTFGAGSRLTVL.

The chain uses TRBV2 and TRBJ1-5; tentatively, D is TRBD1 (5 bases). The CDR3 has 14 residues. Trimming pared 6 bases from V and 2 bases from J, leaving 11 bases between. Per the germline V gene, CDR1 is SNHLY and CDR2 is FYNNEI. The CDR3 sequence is CASSGGTGNQPQHF. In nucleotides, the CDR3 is TGTGCCAGCAGCGGAGGGACCGGCAATCAGCCCCAGCATTTT.

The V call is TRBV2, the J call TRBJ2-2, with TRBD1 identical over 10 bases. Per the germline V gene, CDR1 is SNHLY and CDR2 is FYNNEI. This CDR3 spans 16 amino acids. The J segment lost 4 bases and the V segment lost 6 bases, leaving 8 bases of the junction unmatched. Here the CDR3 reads CASRTAGTGATGELFF. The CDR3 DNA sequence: TGTGCCAGCAGAACCGCCGGGACAGGGGCCACCGGGGAGCTGTTTTTT.

The CDR3 nucleotides are TGTGCCAGTGGAGTGACATGGACAGGGGGCCCCAACACTGAAGCTTTCTTT. Translating it yields CASGVTWTGGPNTEAFF. This chain joins TRBV19 and TRBJ1-1; 11 bases agree with TRBD1. V was pared by 8 bases and J by 2 bases, with 13 bases of the junction left unmatched. The CDR3 runs 17 residues. Germline V gives CDR1 LNHDA, CDR2 SQIVND (reference sequence). Filled out from reference TRBV19 and TRBJ1-1, the complete variable domain reads DGGITQSPKYLFRKEGQNVTLSCEQNLNHDAMYWYRQDPGQGLRLIYYSQIVNDFQKGDIAEGYSVSREKKESFPLTVTSAQKNPTAFYLCASGVTWTGGPNTEAFFGQGTRLTVV.

CDR3 bases: TGTGCCAGCAGCGCAGAGGTCACCGGGGAGCTGTTTTTT. Residues: CASSAEVTGELFF. The rearrangement links TRBV2 to TRBJ2-2; D not resolved. This CDR3 comprises 13 residues. Trimming took off 6 bases at V and 4 bases at J, with 9 bases between the two ends. Germline values: CDR1 SNHLY, CDR2 FYNNEI.

The CDR3 DNA reads as TGCGCCAGCAGTGTGGACAGGCACTATGGCTACACCTTC. Translating it yields CASSVDRHYGYTF. The rearrangement joins TRBV10-1 to TRBJ1-2, with TRBD1 identical over 7 bases. The V and J ends lost 4 bases and 3 bases, in that order; junction bases with no gene match: 2. The CDR3 loop spans 13 amino acids. Germline V gene sequence: CDR1 WNHNN, CDR2 SYGVQD (reference sequence).

The CDR3 coding sequence is TGTGCCAGCAGCATGACAACTGGGGCCAACGTCCTGACTTTC. Its protein product is CASSMTTGANVLTF. V is TRBV11-2 and J is TRBJ2-6; D unresolved. Germline loops: CDR1 SGHAT, CDR2 FQNNGV. V lost 5 bases and J 2 bases, leaving 7 bases between the germline ends. The CDR3 has 14 amino acids.